One and the same sample provided the 8 T cell receptor beta chains below, sequenced in a study of identifying expanded T cells in peripheral blood. The assay was immunoSEQ multiplex PCR, and TCRdb's table has in-frame clones only and misses some. Of approximately 100,000 clones listed, about nine tenths were seen once; the top ten hold 3.5% to 4.5%. Sequences were obtained from blood. These receptors originate from a person between 18 and 69 years old in good health.

As concerns this clone: Sequence at one end of the junction differs from germline and may be a read error. V is TRBV2 and J is TRBJ2-3; D remains ambiguous. Germline V lookup: CDR1 SNHLY, CDR2 FYNNEI. CDR3 length: 11 amino acids. The CDR3 nucleotides read TGTGCCAGCAGGGAAGATCTTACGCAGTATTTT. This encodes CASREDLTQYF.

This sequence joins TRBV27 and TRBJ2-5; D remains ambiguous. Germline assignment: CDR1 MNHEY and CDR2 SMNVEV (reference sequence). Trimming left V 6 bases short and J 2 bases short, with 7 bases between. CDR3 length equals 12 residues. The CDR3 spells CASRKGQETQYF. In DNA, the CDR3 is TGTGCCAGCAGGAAGGGTCAAGAGACCCAGTACTTC.

The chain carries TRBV4-2 and TRBJ2-3, with 15 bases fitting TRBD2. Germline V gene lookup returns CDR1 LGHNA and CDR2 YNFKEQ. This CDR3 has 19 amino acids. Trimming at V came to 4 bases and at J to 5 bases, leaving 13 bases not matched to a gene. Here the CDR3 DNA reads TGTGCCAGCAGCCCAACCGGGACTAGCGGGAGGAAGGGGCGAGATACGCAGTATTTT. This encodes CASSPTGTSGRKGRDTQYF.

V and J are TRBV7-9 and TRBJ1-6, with D possibly being TRBD1 (6 bases). CDR3 length: 17 amino acids. Germline assignment: CDR1 SEHNR and CDR2 FQNEAQ (reference sequence). The V and J ends lost 5 bases and 0 bases respectively, with 14 bases between them. CDR3 region: CASSPRQERSYNSPLHF. The CDR3 bases are TGTGCCAGCAGCCCAAGACAGGAGCGCTCCTATAATTCACCCCTCCACTTT.

The chain joins TRBV6-6 to TRBJ2-2; 7 bases match TRBD2. J lost 0 bases, V lost 5 bases, and 6 bases had no gene match. The germline gives CDR1 MNHNY, CDR2 SVGAGI (reference sequence). The CDR3 is 16 amino acids. The CDR3 sequence is CASSTLGGTNTGELFF. The CDR3 DNA reads as TGTGCCAGCAGTACGCTCGGGGGGACGAACACCGGGGAGCTGTTTTTT.

This clone occurred a few times. The CDR3 is CASSYGAGINTEAFF. For the CDR3, the DNA is TGTGCCAGCAGTTACGGGGCAGGGATAAACACTGAAGCTTTCTTT. This rearrangement joins TRBV27 to TRBJ1-1; weak D call: TRBD1 (5 bases). The V end was cut by 4 bases, the J end by 2 bases, with 14 bases between. The CDR3 has 15 residues. Germline CDR1 is MNHEY and CDR2 is SMNVEV (reference sequence).

This clone has a handful of counts. The gene calls are TRBV4-2 and TRBJ2-5; 9 bases are shared with TRBD2. Germline V gene sequence: CDR1 LGHNA, CDR2 YNFKEQ. The CDR3 totals 15 residues. V dropped 3 bases and J dropped 0; count of bases not matched to a gene: 2. The CDR3 sequence: CASSQGGGDQETQYF. CDR3 sequence (DNA): TGTGCCAGCAGCCAGGGCGGGGGGGACCAAGAGACCCAGTACTTC.

The chain recombines TRBV7-9 with TRBJ2-2; the D call may be TRBD1 or TRBD2 (5 bases each). The CDR3 loop spans 17 amino acids. V was pared by 5 bases and J by 6 bases, with 22 bases between. CDR1 and CDR2 (germline): SEHNR, FQNEAQ (reference sequence). The CDR3 DNA reads as TGTGCCAGCAGCCGGGATGACAGCGTGGTAAGCGCCGGGGAGCTGTTTTTT. It is translated as CASSRDDSVVSAGELFF. Supplemented by reference TRBV7-9 and TRBJ2-2, the full variable domain reads DTGVSQNPRHKITKRGQNVTFRCDPISEHNRLYWYRQTLGQGPEFLTYFQNEAQLEKSRLLSDRFSAERPKGSFSTLEIQRTEQGDSAMYLCASSRDDSVVSAGELFFGEGSRLTVL.